This is a list of T cell receptor beta chains from one sample in a study of T cells in Graves' hyperthyroidism and ophthalmopathy. One entry per CDR3 protein results from TCRdb running MiXCR on the multiplex PCR reads. Counted here are roughly 700,000 distinct CDR3 sequences, 17% occurring once; the ten biggest clones make up 15% to 18%. Sequences were obtained from blood. The receptors derive from a man aged 50 to 60 with Graves' hyperthyroidism. Both conserved end residues are part of each CDR3. The D gene is left open where the match is weak. The listing skips clone size in some rows; elsewhere it reads once, few, many or a size class.

clone size: many
J gene: TRBJ2-7
D gene: -
V gene: TRBV30
CDR3 DNA: TGTGCCTGGAGCCCCGGGGGCAGTACCTACGAGCAGTACTTC
CDR3 protein: CAWSPGGSTYEQYF

clone size: many
J gene: TRBJ1-1
D gene: -
V gene: TRBV20-1
CDR3 DNA: TGCAGTGCTCAGGACAGAATCACTGAAGCTTTCTTT
CDR3 protein: CSAQDRITEAFF

clone size: -
J gene: TRBJ2-1
D gene: TRBD2
V gene: TRBV29-1
CDR3 DNA: TGCAGCGTTCTTGGGACTAGCGGGAGGGCCAATGAGCAGTTCTTC
CDR3 protein: CSVLGTSGRANEQFF

clone size: many
J gene: TRBJ1-2
D gene: -
V gene: TRBV9
CDR3 DNA: TGTGCCAGCAGCGTATATGACAGTGCAGAATATGGCTACACCTTC
CDR3 protein: CASSVYDSAEYGYTF

clone size: few
J gene: TRBJ2-1
D gene: -
V gene: TRBV19
CDR3 DNA: TGTGCCAGTAGTATCGGGACGGCCGAGCAGTTCTTC
CDR3 protein: CASSIGTAEQFF

clone size: -
J gene: TRBJ1-1
D gene: -
V gene: TRBV5-1
CDR3 DNA: TGCGCCAGCAGCGCAAGTTTATCCAGGGCGGGCACTGAAGCTTTCTTT
CDR3 protein: CASSASLSRAGTEAFF

clone size: few
J gene: TRBJ1-6
D gene: -
V gene: TRBV30
CDR3 DNA: TGTGCCTGGTCCCGACGTAATTCACCCCTCCACTTT
CDR3 protein: CAWSRRNSPLHF

clone size: -
J gene: TRBJ2-3
D gene: TRBD2
V gene: TRBV7-9
CDR3 DNA: TGTGCCAGCAGCACCCGGACTAGCGGATATACGCAGTATTTT
CDR3 protein: CASSTRTSGYTQYF

clone size: many
J gene: TRBJ1-1
D gene: -
V gene: TRBV5-1
CDR3 DNA: TGCGCCAGCAGCTTGGAAGGACCGTCTGAAGCTTTCTTT
CDR3 protein: CASSLEGPSEAFF

clone size: many
J gene: TRBJ2-3
D gene: TRBD2
V gene: TRBV5-1
CDR3 DNA: TGCGCCAGCAGCCTGCCGGGACTAGCGGGACACACAGATACGCAGTATTTT
CDR3 protein: CASSLPGLAGHTDTQYF

clone size: many
J gene: TRBJ1-2
D gene: -
V gene: TRBV27
CDR3 DNA: TGTGCCAGCAGTTCCGTGGACTATGGCTACACCTTC
CDR3 protein: CASSSVDYGYTF

clone size: many
J gene: TRBJ2-5
D gene: TRBD2
V gene: TRBV7-2
CDR3 DNA: TGTGCCAGCAGCCCCCCGGGAGCGGGGGGGGGGGAGACCCAGTACTTC
CDR3 protein: CASSPPGAGGGETQYF

clone size: many
J gene: TRBJ1-2
D gene: -
V gene: TRBV19
CDR3 DNA: TGTGCCAGTAGTATGTCGACTCTCATTTCCTATGGCTACACCTTC
CDR3 protein: CASSMSTLISYGYTF

clone size: -
J gene: TRBJ1-6
D gene: -
V gene: TRBV27
CDR3 DNA: TGTGCCAGCAGTTTAATGGGGCTTACTAATTCACCCCTCCACTTT
CDR3 protein: CASSLMGLTNSPLHF

clone size: many
J gene: TRBJ1-6
D gene: TRBD1
V gene: TRBV9
CDR3 DNA: TGTGCCAGCAGCGTGGGGACAGCTGAGTCACCCCTCCACTTT
CDR3 protein: CASSVGTAESPLHF

clone size: -
J gene: TRBJ2-7
D gene: TRBD1
V gene: TRBV4-1
CDR3 DNA: TGCGCCAGCAGCCAACCGACAGGGAGAGTCCACGAGCAGTACTTC
CDR3 protein: CASSQPTGRVHEQYF

clone size: few
J gene: TRBJ1-5
D gene: -
V gene: TRBV6-2/TRBV6-3
CDR3 DNA: TGTGCCAGCCAGGACAGTAGCAATCAGCCCCAGCATTTT
CDR3 protein: CASQDSSNQPQHF

clone size: -
J gene: TRBJ1-6
D gene: -
V gene: TRBV30
CDR3 DNA: TGTGCCTGGAGTGTTTACGGGTCCGGATCACCCCTCCACTTT
CDR3 protein: CAWSVYGSGSPLHF

clone size: -
J gene: TRBJ1-3
D gene: -
V gene: TRBV11-2
CDR3 DNA: TGTGCCAGCAGCCCAGGACTTCTTTCGAGGTCTAACACCATATATTTT
CDR3 protein: CASSPGLLSRSNTIYF

clone size: -
J gene: TRBJ2-1
D gene: -
V gene: TRBV12-3/TRBV12-4
CDR3 DNA: TGTGCCAGCAGTTCCCAGGACGGAAACAATGAGCAGTTCTTC
CDR3 protein: CASSSQDGNNEQFF

clone size: many
J gene: TRBJ2-7
D gene: -
V gene: TRBV2
CDR3 DNA: TGTGCCAGCAGTGATGGTCTCATATCCTACGAGCAGTACTTC
CDR3 protein: CASSDGLISYEQYF

clone size: -
J gene: TRBJ1-1
D gene: -
V gene: TRBV12-3/TRBV12-4
CDR3 DNA: TGTGCCAGCAGTTTAAGGATAAGAGGTTTAGCTTTCTTT
CDR3 protein: CASSLRIRGLAFF

clone size: -
J gene: TRBJ2-4
D gene: -
V gene: TRBV7-2
CDR3 DNA: TGTGCCAGCAGCTTCCTATATGATAAAGCCAAAAACATTCAGTACTTC
CDR3 protein: CASSFLYDKAKNIQYF

clone size: many
J gene: TRBJ2-1
D gene: TRBD1
V gene: TRBV11-2
CDR3 DNA: TGTGCCAGCAGCACCCCAGGGGGCTATAACAATGAGCAGTTCTTC
CDR3 protein: CASSTPGGYNNEQFF

clone size: many
J gene: TRBJ2-4
D gene: -
V gene: TRBV28
CDR3 DNA: TGTGCCAGCAGTTCGATCCGTACGGCGGGACGTATAGCCAAAAACATTCAGTACTTC
CDR3 protein: CASSSIRTAGRIAKNIQYF

clone size: -
J gene: TRBJ2-3
D gene: TRBD2
V gene: TRBV6-2/TRBV6-3
CDR3 DNA: TGTGCCAGTGGACTAGCGGGAGTAACGAGAGATACGCAGTATTTT
CDR3 protein: CASGLAGVTRDTQYF

clone size: few
J gene: TRBJ2-2
D gene: -
V gene: TRBV18
CDR3 DNA: TGTGCCAGCTCGGACAGTTTGGACACCGGGGAGCTGTTTTTT
CDR3 protein: CASSDSLDTGELFF

clone size: many
J gene: TRBJ2-7
D gene: -
V gene: TRBV28
CDR3 DNA: -
CDR3 protein: CASSSSRGGGEQYF

clone size: many
J gene: TRBJ2-1
D gene: TRBD2
V gene: TRBV11-2
CDR3 DNA: TGTGCCAGCAGCTTTTATTCTAGCGGCCTTGGTGAGCAGTTCTTC
CDR3 protein: CASSFYSSGLGEQFF

clone size: many
J gene: TRBJ2-1
D gene: TRBD1
V gene: TRBV2
CDR3 DNA: TGTGCCAGCAGAGCGACAGGGGGCTACAATGAGCAGTTCTTC
CDR3 protein: CASRATGGYNEQFF

clone size: many
J gene: TRBJ1-2
D gene: -
V gene: TRBV9
CDR3 DNA: TGTGCCAGCATGTGGGCGGGAGCGAACTATGGCTACACCTTC
CDR3 protein: CASMWAGANYGYTF

clone size: -
J gene: TRBJ2-7
D gene: -
V gene: TRBV20-1
CDR3 DNA: TGCAGTGCTAGAGACTCCGACCGGGGAGCAACCTACGAGCAGTACTTC
CDR3 protein: CSARDSDRGATYEQYF

clone size: many
J gene: TRBJ1-1
D gene: TRBD1
V gene: TRBV7-9
CDR3 DNA: TGTGCCAGCAGAAAGACTCCGGGACAGGGGGGGTACACTGAAGCTTTCTTT
CDR3 protein: CASRKTPGQGGYTEAFF

clone size: many
J gene: TRBJ1-1
D gene: -
V gene: TRBV27
CDR3 DNA: TGTGCCAGCAGTTTGACCAGATCGAACACTGAAGCTTTCTTT
CDR3 protein: CASSLTRSNTEAFF

clone size: once
J gene: TRBJ2-1
D gene: TRBD2
V gene: TRBV10-2
CDR3 DNA: TGCGCCAGCAGGGGAGGGAACGATGAGCAGTTCTTC
CDR3 protein: CASRGGNDEQFF

clone size: -
J gene: TRBJ2-1
D gene: TRBD2
V gene: TRBV5-1
CDR3 DNA: TGCGCCAGCAGCCTTAGCGGGACCAATGAGCAGTTCTTC
CDR3 protein: CASSLSGTNEQFF

clone size: many
J gene: TRBJ1-1
D gene: -
V gene: TRBV19
CDR3 DNA: TGTGCCAGTAGTAACCGGGACGGATTCAACACTGAAGCTTTCTTT
CDR3 protein: CASSNRDGFNTEAFF

clone size: many
J gene: TRBJ2-1
D gene: -
V gene: TRBV7-8
CDR3 DNA: TGTGCCAGCAGCTTAAGGGACTCGAGCTCCTACAATGAGCAGTTCTTC
CDR3 protein: CASSLRDSSSYNEQFF

clone size: -
J gene: TRBJ1-2
D gene: TRBD1
V gene: TRBV7-6
CDR3 DNA: TGTGCCAGCAGCTTACAGGGGGCGGACGGCTACACCTTC
CDR3 protein: CASSLQGADGYTF

clone size: many
J gene: TRBJ1-2
D gene: TRBD1
V gene: TRBV2
CDR3 DNA: TGTGCCAGCAGGGGGGGACAGGGTTTGACTTCTAACTATGGCTACACCTTC
CDR3 protein: CASRGGQGLTSNYGYTF

clone size: few
J gene: TRBJ2-3
D gene: -
V gene: TRBV12-3/TRBV12-4
CDR3 DNA: TGTGCCAGCAGTTTCGGCAGGCGCACAGATACGCAGTATTTT
CDR3 protein: CASSFGRRTDTQYF

clone size: -
J gene: TRBJ2-7
D gene: -
V gene: TRBV11-2
CDR3 DNA: TGTGCCAGCAGCTTAGATCTAGGGAACTCCTACGAGCAGTACTTC
CDR3 protein: CASSLDLGNSYEQYF

clone size: few
J gene: TRBJ2-7
D gene: TRBD1
V gene: TRBV6-1
CDR3 DNA: TGTGCCAGCTGGGACAGACACTACGAGCAGTACTTC
CDR3 protein: CASWDRHYEQYF

clone size: -
J gene: TRBJ2-7
D gene: -
V gene: TRBV27
CDR3 DNA: TGTGCCAGTACTACCCTAGGGCGGGAGCAGTACTTC
CDR3 protein: CASTTLGREQYF

clone size: -
J gene: TRBJ1-2
D gene: TRBD1
V gene: TRBV15
CDR3 DNA: TGTGCCACCAGCAGAGGGATACCGGGACAGGGGGAAGTCAACTATGGCTACACCTTC
CDR3 protein: CATSRGIPGQGEVNYGYTF

clone size: -
J gene: TRBJ2-2
D gene: TRBD2
V gene: TRBV9
CDR3 DNA: TGTGCCAGCAGCGTAGTATCCAGCGGGAGGACCGGGGAGCTGTTTTTT
CDR3 protein: CASSVVSSGRTGELFF

clone size: many
J gene: TRBJ1-4
D gene: -
V gene: TRBV12-3/TRBV12-4
CDR3 DNA: TGTGCCAGCAGTTTCTGGGCAAATGAAAAACTGTTTTTT
CDR3 protein: CASSFWANEKLFF

clone size: many
J gene: TRBJ1-5
D gene: -
V gene: TRBV28
CDR3 DNA: TGTGCCAGCAGTTTCGGGAGTCAGCCCCAGCATTTT
CDR3 protein: CASSFGSQPQHF

clone size: many
J gene: TRBJ2-3
D gene: TRBD1
V gene: TRBV5-1
CDR3 DNA: TGCGCCAGCAGCTTGGGATGGACAGGGACAGATACGCAGTATTTT
CDR3 protein: CASSLGWTGTDTQYF

clone size: many
J gene: TRBJ2-7
D gene: -
V gene: TRBV10-3
CDR3 DNA: TGTGCCATCAGTGAAGGCCCCGGGTACGGGCAGTACTTC
CDR3 protein: CAISEGPGYGQYF

clone size: many
J gene: TRBJ2-2
D gene: -
V gene: TRBV5-1
CDR3 DNA: TGCGCCAGCAGCCTGAAGGAACAGGGATCCACCGGGGAGCTGTTTTTT
CDR3 protein: CASSLKEQGSTGELFF